This T cell receptor (beta chain) was identified during a study of human T cells and chemical hapten exposure. This clonotype showed up just a few times. TCRdb re-analysed the RACE reads in MiXCR, keeping a single row per CDR3 protein. The repertoire holds 200,000 to 300,000 distinct CDR3 sequences, with about 9% as singletons. Specified time point: pre-sensitization, week 0. The treatment denotes: therapeutic diphenylcyclopropenone sensitization with weekly scalp DPC. The CDR3 runs to 11 residues. Trimming pared 2 bases from V and 10 bases from J, leaving 9 bases between. The V gene's germline CDR1 is ENHRY and CDR2 SYGVKD.

The sequence derives from a woman in her 40s with alopecia areata. Some clones in this sample may be carry-over from other donors' samples. The material was whole blood, obtained in connection with sensitization to the hapten diphenylcyclopropenone (DPC). The V gene is TRBV10-3, the J gene TRBJ2-7; no clear D gene. CDR3 nucleotide sequence: TGTGCCATCAGTGAGGGCCAGGCTCAGTACTTC. It translates to CAISEGQAQYF.